One and the same sample provided the 17 T cell receptor beta chains below, sequenced in a study of vaccination effects on CD4 cells after COVID-19. Investigators separated out CD4+ T cells once 10 days of culture had passed. TCRdb's copy holds only in-frame clones and misses some; the assay was immunoSEQ multiplex PCR. The sample shows about 38,000 clones, 82% of them seen only once. These TCRs' antigens remain unknown. The input for sequencing was CD4+ T cells from PBMCs cultured without peptide, taken before COVID-19 vaccination. The source of these receptors is a human donor who received a COVID-19 vaccine.

The chain couples TRBV4-1 to TRBJ1-5; no definite D call. V was clipped by 4 bases and J by 4 bases, with 11 bases between them. In germline, CDR1 is MGHRA, CDR2 YSYEKL. The CDR3 totals 14 residues. DNA for the CDR3: TGCGCCAGCAGCCTCGTCTTCGGGAATCAGCCCCAGCATTTT. Its protein is CASSLVFGNQPQHF.

The chain employs TRBV19 and TRBJ1-1; 7 bases map to TRBD1. Germline V gives CDR1 LNHDA, CDR2 SQIVND (reference sequence). There are 16 residues in the CDR3. V lost 9 bases and J lost 10; bases outside the gene matches: 23. The CDR3, as DNA: TGTGCCAGGACCACCCGGGGGGGGCCCAGGGGGGGCGGAGCTTTCTTT. This translates into CARTTRGGPRGGGAFF.

The chain combines TRBV3-1 (or the pseudogene TRBV3-2) with TRBJ1-1; 7 bases are shared with TRBD1. The germline CDR1 and CDR2 sequences are LGHDT and YNNKEL (reference sequence). The CDR3 runs 13 residues. V shed 4 bases, J shed 4 bases, and the junction held 3 bases outside the gene matches. DNA for the CDR3: TGTGCCAGCAGCCGTGACAGGGCCACTGAAGCTTTCTTT. It translates to CASSRDRATEAFF.

The CDR3 sequence: CASNCDNRGRGGFYTDTQYF. The CDR3 region has the DNA TGTGCCAGCAACTGTGATAACCGCGGACGGGGGGGCTTCTACACAGATACGCAGTATTTT. V gene TRBV7-6 combines with J gene TRBJ2-3, with 8 bases matching TRBD2. The CDR3 covers 20 residues. Germline lookup yields CDR1 SGHVS and CDR2 FNYEAQ. The junction had 23 bases not matched to a gene; V was cut back by 7 bases and J by 2 bases.

The chain employs TRBV7-2 and TRBJ1-2; possibly TRBD1 for D (5 bases). The CDR3 has 14 amino acids. Trimming cost V 4 bases and J 8 bases, with 17 bases left between them. Germline V gene sequence: CDR1 SGHTA, CDR2 FQGNSA. The CDR3 protein is CASSSGFSLPGYTF. DNA of the CDR3: TGTGCCAGCAGCTCAGGGTTCTCTCTACCGGGCTACACCTTC.

The rearrangement joins TRBV9 to TRBJ2-1, with 9 positions matching TRBD2. The CDR3 sequence is 15 residues long. Per the germline V gene, CDR1 is SGDLS and CDR2 is YYNGEE. Trimming removed 2 bases from V and 0 bases from J; junction bases left unmatched: 0. CDR3 coding DNA: TGTGCCAGCAGCGTGACTAGCGGCTCCTACAATGAGCAGTTCTTC. Translated: CASSVTSGSYNEQFF.

This chain links TRBV5-5 with TRBJ2-1, with a tentative D call TRBD2 (5 bases). CDR3 length equals 16 residues. The germline gives CDR1 SGHKS, CDR2 YYEKEE (reference sequence). Trimming left V 0 bases short and J 8 bases short, with 18 bases between. CDR3 in DNA: TGTGCCAGCAGCTTGGCCAGTGGACTCCGATTTGATGAGCAGTTCTTC. Protein sequence: CASSLASGLRFDEQFF.

The V call is TRBV7-2, the J call TRBJ2-7; no firm D call. The CDR3 covers 14 residues. The germline V gene encodes CDR1 SGHTA and CDR2 FQGNSA. Trimming pared 6 bases from V and 0 bases from J, leaving 12 bases between. CDR3 nucleotides: TGTGCCAGCAGTCACGACACATCCTCCTACGAGCAGTACGTC. This sequence encodes CASSHDTSSYEQYV.

This chain links TRBV19 with TRBJ1-1; D uncertain. V was clipped by 3 bases and J by 2 bases, with 10 bases between them. The CDR3 covers 14 residues. Germline V CDR1 and CDR2: LNHDA, SQIVND (reference sequence). CDR3 nucleotides: TGTGCCAGTAGTATTGGAGGTGCTAACACTGAAGCTTTCTTT. It is translated as CASSIGGANTEAFF.

The genes are TRBV5-1 and TRBJ2-5; 9 nucleotides align to TRBD2. The V gene's germline CDR1 is SGHRS and CDR2 YFSETQ. This CDR3 region has 19 residues. The junction had 12 bases not matched to a gene; V was cut back by 0 bases and J by 0 bases. CDR3 residues: CASSLAVVAGVTYQETQYF. CDR3 nucleotides: TGCGCCAGCAGCTTGGCCGTTGTAGCGGGGGTGACGTACCAAGAGACCCAGTACTTC.

This chain links TRBV5-1 with TRBJ1-1, with 7 nucleotides matching TRBD1. CDR1 SGHRS and CDR2 YFSETQ come from the germline V gene. The CDR3 runs to 15 residues. Trimming at V came to 0 bases and at J to 3 bases, leaving 5 bases not matched to a gene. This chain's CDR3 is CASSLGGQSDTEAFF. The CDR3, as DNA: TGCGCCAGCAGCTTGGGGGGACAGTCCGACACTGAAGCTTTCTTT.

The chain couples TRBV10-3 to TRBJ1-6, with 7 positions matching TRBD1. V gave up 5 bases and J gave up 5 bases; unmatched junction bases: 3. CDR1 and CDR2 (germline): ENHRY, SYGVKD. The CDR3 contains 14 residues. The CDR3 region has the DNA TGTGCCATCAGTCGGGACAGAGATAATTCACCCCTCCACTTT. Translating it yields CAISRDRDNSPLHF.

The chain is built from TRBV18 and TRBJ2-3, with D perhaps matching TRBD2 (6 bases). The V and J ends lost 4 bases and 0 bases respectively, with 11 bases between them. Germline V lookup: CDR1 KGHSH, CDR2 LQKENI. The CDR3 contains 15 residues. The CDR3 DNA is TGTGCCAGCTCACGTGCCGGGACTAGCACAGATACGCAGTATTTT. Residues: CASSRAGTSTDTQYF.

The J gene is TRBJ2-2, the V gene TRBV12-3 or TRBV12-4, with 7 nucleotides matching TRBD1. CDR3 size: 12 residues. Germline trimming cut 10 bases from V and 6 bases from J; bases unmatched to any gene: 5. The CDR3: CANKGASGELFF. The CDR3 bases are TGTGCCAACAAGGGGGCGTCCGGGGAGCTGTTTTTT.

The J gene is TRBJ2-3, the V gene TRBV19; the D is unclear. Germline CDR1 LNHDA, CDR2 SQIVND (reference sequence). The germline V and J ends were trimmed by 4 bases and 6 bases, with 11 bases remaining between them. This CDR3 comprises 13 residues. The chain's CDR3 is CASSTLQRDTQYF. The CDR3 DNA sequence: TGTGCCAGTAGTACCCTACAGAGGGATACGCAGTATTTT.

This clone was counted a single time. The CDR3 region is CASSVQGTGNNSPLHF. CDR3 nucleotides: TGTGCCAGCAGTGTTCAAGGGACAGGGAATAATTCACCCCTCCACTTT. The chain employs TRBV2 and TRBJ1-6; 9 bases fit TRBD1. V lost 4 bases to trimming and J lost 5 bases; unmatched junction nucleotides: 6. Per the germline V gene, CDR1 is SNHLY and CDR2 is FYNNEI. CDR3 length: 16 amino acids.

The chain has TRBV7-2 and TRBJ1-5; weak D call: TRBD1 (5 bases). Germline CDR1 SGHTA, CDR2 FQGNSA. There are 16 residues in the CDR3. V lost 1 base and J 4 bases, leaving 14 bases between the germline ends. CDR3 DNA sequence: TGTGCCAGCAGCTTAGATATCGGGGGGGGTAATCAGCCCCAGCATTTT. This sequence encodes CASSLDIGGGNQPQHF.